This TCR beta chain stems from a study of T cell responses to AZD1222 COVID-19 vaccine. Notes on the study in general: The study sampled repertoires only after the peak T cell response. At study baseline, merely six AZD1222 recipients were seropositive. Clonal diversity was possibly underestimated; the donors were predominantly white British and more often female. Dominant CD4 TCR responses targeted spike regions 160-218 and 743-854.

Per germline, CDR1 SEHNR and CDR2 FQNEAQ (reference sequence). The CDR3 loop spans 17 amino acids. Trimming removed 8 bases from V and 0 bases from J; junction bases left unmatched: 14. This table comes from immunoSEQ multiplex PCR, and its TCRdb copy is limited to in-frame clones, with some not included. The repertoire has about 100,000 clones, more than 75% of them found once; the top ten carry 4% to 5%. For this clone: Its antigen is undetermined.

The rearrangement joins TRBV7-9 to TRBJ2-7; 9 bases are shared with TRBD1. The specimen was peripheral blood, collected on day 0 of MenACWY control vaccination. The clonotype originates from an adult in good health. For the CDR3, the DNA is TGTGCCAGCGCCGGGACAGGGAACCGACCGAGCTCCTACGAGCAGTACTTC. Translated, it gives CASAGTGNRPSSYEQYF.